This record concerns one T cell receptor beta chain sequence. The antigen remains unidentified. The CDR3 runs 17 residues. The V gene's germline CDR1 is SGHNT and CDR2 YYREEE (reference sequence). The V end lost 0 bases, the J end lost 3 bases, and 18 bases lay between the germline ends. The data were obtained in a study of cytomegalovirus exposure and HLA in healthy donors. Study context: Counted in an early data release were about 86 million unique TCRs from HLA-typed donors.

Study findings and constraints: It was approximately 150 TCR beta chains that were listed as cytomegalovirus-associated.

PCR was performed using 60 Vbeta and 13 Jbeta primers. Sequencing used immunoSEQ multiplex PCR; TCRdb keeps in-frame clones, though not all of them. The table includes 170,000 or so clones, about three quarters detected once. This sequence joins TRBV5-4 and TRBJ1-1; weak D call: TRBD1 (6 bases). The sample was PBMCs. The receptor was isolated from a man aged 35 to 55 in good health and CMV-seronegative. The CDR3 nucleotides are TGTGCCAGCAGCTTGGCCGGGGGGGGCAGAGGATACACTGAAGCTTTCTTT. Translating it yields CASSLAGGGRGYTEAFF.